The following is a T cell receptor (beta chain) sequence with its context. The antigen is unknown. At one boundary the junction diverges from the germline segment, which might be a read error. These data originate in a study of tumor-infiltrating lymphocytes in primary liver carcinoma. Across the study: The tumors ranged from roughly 4.2 to 11 cm across and fell within stage T1-T3 N0M0.

Scientists recovered RNA and DNA together from about 21-30 mg of unsorted bulk tissue. By surgical resection, the patients were treated for their primary liver carcinoma. Every tumor sample had over 85% viable tumor cells. Study-wide results and limits: Only about 8-25% of top clones were detected in each of the five tumor regions.

The template, 500 ng total RNA, yielded TCR beta cDNA made with a constant-region primer. TCR beta libraries came from three nested multiplex PCR rounds using slightly modified ARM-PCR. TCRdb re-called the multiplex PCR reads with MiXCR, one entry per CDR3 protein. Of around 54,000 distinct CDR3 sequences detected, about 80% appear once; the ten largest clones hold about 26%. This clonotype was obtained from a man aged 40-49 years with primary liver carcinoma and hepatitis B virus infection. What was sequenced was liver tumor tissue from sampling region 2. Sample subset: tumor region T2, inferior pole.

CDR3 nucleotide sequence: TGTGCCATCATAAGGACAGAATCTTACGGGCAGTACTTC. This codes for CAIIRTESYGQYF. This sequence joins TRBV10-3 and TRBJ2-7; a weak D match, TRBD1 (6 bases). The CDR3 sequence is 13 residues long. The germline V gene encodes CDR1 ENHRY and CDR2 SYGVKD.